The subject of this entry is one T cell receptor (beta chain). This entry belongs to a study of somatic mutations in cytotoxic T cells in rheumatoid arthritis. V was clipped by 6 bases and J by 1 base; unmatched bases: 5. The CDR3 sequence is 15 residues long. The germline gives CDR1 KGHSH, CDR2 LQKENI. The study pulled out CD4+ and CD8+ cells with positive magnetic bead selection and then checked their purity by flow cytometry. TCRdb's table, derived via immunoSEQ multiplex PCR, lists solely in-frame clones and lacks some. In the table there are 15,000 to 20,000 clones, roughly 85% of which are singletons.

The clonotype was recovered from a woman in her thirties or forties with rheumatoid arthritis. The chain recombines TRBV18 with TRBJ2-1, with 8 bases aligning to TRBD2. The sample taken for sequencing was CD8+ T cells sorted from blood. The CDR3 DNA reads as TGTGCCAGCTCTCCTATAGCGGGATCCTACAATGAGCAGTTCTTC. Encoded protein: CASSPIAGSYNEQFF.